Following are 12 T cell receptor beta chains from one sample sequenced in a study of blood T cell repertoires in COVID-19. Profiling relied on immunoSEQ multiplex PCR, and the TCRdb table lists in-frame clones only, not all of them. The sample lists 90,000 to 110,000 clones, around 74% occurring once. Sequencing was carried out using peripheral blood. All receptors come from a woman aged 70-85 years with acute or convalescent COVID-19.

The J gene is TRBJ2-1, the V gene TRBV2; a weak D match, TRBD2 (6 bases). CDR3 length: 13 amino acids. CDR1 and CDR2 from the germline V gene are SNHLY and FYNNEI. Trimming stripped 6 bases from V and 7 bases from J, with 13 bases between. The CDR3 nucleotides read TGTGCCAGCAGGATGACGGGGGATAATGAGCAGTTCTTC. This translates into CASRMTGDNEQFF.

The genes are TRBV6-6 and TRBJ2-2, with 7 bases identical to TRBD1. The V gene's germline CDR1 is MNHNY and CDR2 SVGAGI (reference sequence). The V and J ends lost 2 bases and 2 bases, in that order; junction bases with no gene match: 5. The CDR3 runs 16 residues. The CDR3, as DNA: TGTGCCAGCAGTTACGAAGACAGGGCCAACACCGGGGAGCTGTTTTTT. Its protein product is CASSYEDRANTGELFF.

CDR3 bases: TGTGCCAGCAGTTTATGGGGGACAGGGTACGAGCAGTACTTC. This translates into CASSLWGTGYEQYF. The chain uses TRBV27 and TRBJ2-7; 9 bases align to TRBD1. This CDR3 comprises 14 residues. V lost 1 base, J lost 4 bases, and 2 bases stayed unmatched. Germline values: CDR1 MNHEY, CDR2 SMNVEV (reference sequence).

CDR3 sequence reads: CASSLVAGGLNEQFF. CDR3 nucleotide sequence: TGCGCCAGCAGCTTGGTAGCGGGGGGGCTCAATGAGCAGTTCTTC. V gene TRBV5-1 combines with J gene TRBJ2-1; 11 bases map to TRBD2. V lost 0 bases, J lost 6 bases, and 2 bases stayed unmatched. Germline CDR1 reads SGHRS; CDR2 reads YFSETQ. This CDR3 has 15 amino acids.

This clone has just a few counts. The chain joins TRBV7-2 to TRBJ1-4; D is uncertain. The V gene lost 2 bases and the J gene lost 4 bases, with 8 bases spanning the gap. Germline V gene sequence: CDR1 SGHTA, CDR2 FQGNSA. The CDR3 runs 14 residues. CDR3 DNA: TGTGCCAGCAGCTTATCCAGATATAATGAAAAACTGTTTTTT. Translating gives CASSLSRYNEKLFF.

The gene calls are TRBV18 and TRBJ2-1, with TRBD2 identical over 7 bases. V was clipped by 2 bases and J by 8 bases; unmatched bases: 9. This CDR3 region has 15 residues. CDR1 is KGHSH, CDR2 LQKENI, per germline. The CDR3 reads CASSPTAGGIYEQFF. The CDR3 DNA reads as TGTGCCAGCTCACCAACGGCCGGGGGGATCTATGAGCAGTTCTTC.

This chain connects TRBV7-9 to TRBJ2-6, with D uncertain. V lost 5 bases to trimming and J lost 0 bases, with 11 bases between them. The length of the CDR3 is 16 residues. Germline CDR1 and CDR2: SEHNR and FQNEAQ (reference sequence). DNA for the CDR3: TGTGCCAGCAGCCACCCGACTGTCTCTGGGGCCAACGTCCTGACTTTC. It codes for CASSHPTVSGANVLTF.

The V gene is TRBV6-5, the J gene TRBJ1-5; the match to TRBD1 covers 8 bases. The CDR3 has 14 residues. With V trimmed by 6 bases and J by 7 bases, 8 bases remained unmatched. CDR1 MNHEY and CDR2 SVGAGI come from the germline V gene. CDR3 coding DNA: TGTGCCAGCAGAGACGGACAGGGCAGGCAGCCCCAGCATTTT. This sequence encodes CASRDGQGRQPQHF.

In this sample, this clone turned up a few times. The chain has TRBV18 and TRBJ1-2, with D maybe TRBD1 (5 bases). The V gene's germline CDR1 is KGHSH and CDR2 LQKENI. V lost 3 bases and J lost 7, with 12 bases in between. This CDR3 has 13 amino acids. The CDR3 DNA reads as TGTGCCAGCTCACCGGGCAGGGAGGCTGGCTACACCTTC. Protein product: CASSPGREAGYTF.

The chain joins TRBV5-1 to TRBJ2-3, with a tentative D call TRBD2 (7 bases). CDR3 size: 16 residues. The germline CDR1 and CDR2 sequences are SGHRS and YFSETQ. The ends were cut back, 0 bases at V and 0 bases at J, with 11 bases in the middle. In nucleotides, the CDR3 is TGCGCCAGCAGCTTGGAGGGGGGGCCCAGCACAGATACGCAGTATTTT. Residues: CASSLEGGPSTDTQYF.

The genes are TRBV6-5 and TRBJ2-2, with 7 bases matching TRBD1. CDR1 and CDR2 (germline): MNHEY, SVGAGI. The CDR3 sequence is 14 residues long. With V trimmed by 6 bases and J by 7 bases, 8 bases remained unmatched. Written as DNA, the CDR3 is TGTGCCAGCAGACGCAGGGGGTCTGACGGGGAGCTGTTTTTT. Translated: CASRRRGSDGELFF.

The CDR3 region is CASSLRDTNTEAFF. Written as DNA, the CDR3 is TGCGCCAGCAGCCTCCGGGACACCAACACTGAAGCTTTCTTT. V and J are TRBV4-1 and TRBJ1-1; maybe TRBD1 (6 bases). The CDR3 spans 14 residues. The V gene lost 4 bases and the J gene lost 2 bases, with 11 bases spanning the gap. In germline, CDR1 is MGHRA, CDR2 YSYEKL.